This TCR beta chain appears in the sequencing data of a study of T cell responses to AZD1222 COVID-19 vaccine. In regard to this clone: What it recognizes is unknown.

Some clones are missing from TCRdb's copy, which holds only in-frame ones; the method was immunoSEQ multiplex PCR. The sample contains over 150,000 clones, around nine tenths of which appear only once. Study findings and constraints: Baseline serology detected seropositivity in only five or six AZD1222 recipients. Repertoire sampling was restricted to post-peak T cell response timepoints. In a largely white British group with more females than males, clonal diversity was possibly underestimated. Increases in Spike-specific TCR breadth and depth were seen after two AZD1222 doses.

This clonotype originated in an adult in good health. The source material was peripheral blood, sampled on day 0 of AZD1222 vaccination.

The CDR3 region has the DNA TGTGCCAGCAGTGAACTAGGACAGTGGAATGAAAAACTGTTTTTT. This encodes CASSELGQWNEKLFF. The V call is TRBV2, the J call TRBJ1-4, with D maybe TRBD1 (6 bases). Trimming took off 2 bases at V and 5 bases at J, with 12 bases between the two ends. CDR1 and CDR2 (germline): SNHLY, FYNNEI. This CDR3 has 15 residues.